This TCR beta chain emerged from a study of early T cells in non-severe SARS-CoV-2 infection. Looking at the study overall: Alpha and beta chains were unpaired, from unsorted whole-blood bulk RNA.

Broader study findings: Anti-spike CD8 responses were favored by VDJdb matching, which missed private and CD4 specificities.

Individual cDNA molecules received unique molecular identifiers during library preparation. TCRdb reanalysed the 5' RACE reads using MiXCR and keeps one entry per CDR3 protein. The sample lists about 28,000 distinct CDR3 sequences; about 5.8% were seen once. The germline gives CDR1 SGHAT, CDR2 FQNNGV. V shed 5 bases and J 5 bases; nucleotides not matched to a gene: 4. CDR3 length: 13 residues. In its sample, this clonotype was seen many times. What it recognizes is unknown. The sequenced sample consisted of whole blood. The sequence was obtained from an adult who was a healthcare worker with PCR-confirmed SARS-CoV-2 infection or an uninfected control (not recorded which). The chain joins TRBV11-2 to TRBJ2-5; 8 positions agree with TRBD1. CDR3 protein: CASSSQGAETQYF. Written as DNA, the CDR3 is TGTGCCAGCAGCAGCCAGGGGGCTGAGACCCAGTACTTC.